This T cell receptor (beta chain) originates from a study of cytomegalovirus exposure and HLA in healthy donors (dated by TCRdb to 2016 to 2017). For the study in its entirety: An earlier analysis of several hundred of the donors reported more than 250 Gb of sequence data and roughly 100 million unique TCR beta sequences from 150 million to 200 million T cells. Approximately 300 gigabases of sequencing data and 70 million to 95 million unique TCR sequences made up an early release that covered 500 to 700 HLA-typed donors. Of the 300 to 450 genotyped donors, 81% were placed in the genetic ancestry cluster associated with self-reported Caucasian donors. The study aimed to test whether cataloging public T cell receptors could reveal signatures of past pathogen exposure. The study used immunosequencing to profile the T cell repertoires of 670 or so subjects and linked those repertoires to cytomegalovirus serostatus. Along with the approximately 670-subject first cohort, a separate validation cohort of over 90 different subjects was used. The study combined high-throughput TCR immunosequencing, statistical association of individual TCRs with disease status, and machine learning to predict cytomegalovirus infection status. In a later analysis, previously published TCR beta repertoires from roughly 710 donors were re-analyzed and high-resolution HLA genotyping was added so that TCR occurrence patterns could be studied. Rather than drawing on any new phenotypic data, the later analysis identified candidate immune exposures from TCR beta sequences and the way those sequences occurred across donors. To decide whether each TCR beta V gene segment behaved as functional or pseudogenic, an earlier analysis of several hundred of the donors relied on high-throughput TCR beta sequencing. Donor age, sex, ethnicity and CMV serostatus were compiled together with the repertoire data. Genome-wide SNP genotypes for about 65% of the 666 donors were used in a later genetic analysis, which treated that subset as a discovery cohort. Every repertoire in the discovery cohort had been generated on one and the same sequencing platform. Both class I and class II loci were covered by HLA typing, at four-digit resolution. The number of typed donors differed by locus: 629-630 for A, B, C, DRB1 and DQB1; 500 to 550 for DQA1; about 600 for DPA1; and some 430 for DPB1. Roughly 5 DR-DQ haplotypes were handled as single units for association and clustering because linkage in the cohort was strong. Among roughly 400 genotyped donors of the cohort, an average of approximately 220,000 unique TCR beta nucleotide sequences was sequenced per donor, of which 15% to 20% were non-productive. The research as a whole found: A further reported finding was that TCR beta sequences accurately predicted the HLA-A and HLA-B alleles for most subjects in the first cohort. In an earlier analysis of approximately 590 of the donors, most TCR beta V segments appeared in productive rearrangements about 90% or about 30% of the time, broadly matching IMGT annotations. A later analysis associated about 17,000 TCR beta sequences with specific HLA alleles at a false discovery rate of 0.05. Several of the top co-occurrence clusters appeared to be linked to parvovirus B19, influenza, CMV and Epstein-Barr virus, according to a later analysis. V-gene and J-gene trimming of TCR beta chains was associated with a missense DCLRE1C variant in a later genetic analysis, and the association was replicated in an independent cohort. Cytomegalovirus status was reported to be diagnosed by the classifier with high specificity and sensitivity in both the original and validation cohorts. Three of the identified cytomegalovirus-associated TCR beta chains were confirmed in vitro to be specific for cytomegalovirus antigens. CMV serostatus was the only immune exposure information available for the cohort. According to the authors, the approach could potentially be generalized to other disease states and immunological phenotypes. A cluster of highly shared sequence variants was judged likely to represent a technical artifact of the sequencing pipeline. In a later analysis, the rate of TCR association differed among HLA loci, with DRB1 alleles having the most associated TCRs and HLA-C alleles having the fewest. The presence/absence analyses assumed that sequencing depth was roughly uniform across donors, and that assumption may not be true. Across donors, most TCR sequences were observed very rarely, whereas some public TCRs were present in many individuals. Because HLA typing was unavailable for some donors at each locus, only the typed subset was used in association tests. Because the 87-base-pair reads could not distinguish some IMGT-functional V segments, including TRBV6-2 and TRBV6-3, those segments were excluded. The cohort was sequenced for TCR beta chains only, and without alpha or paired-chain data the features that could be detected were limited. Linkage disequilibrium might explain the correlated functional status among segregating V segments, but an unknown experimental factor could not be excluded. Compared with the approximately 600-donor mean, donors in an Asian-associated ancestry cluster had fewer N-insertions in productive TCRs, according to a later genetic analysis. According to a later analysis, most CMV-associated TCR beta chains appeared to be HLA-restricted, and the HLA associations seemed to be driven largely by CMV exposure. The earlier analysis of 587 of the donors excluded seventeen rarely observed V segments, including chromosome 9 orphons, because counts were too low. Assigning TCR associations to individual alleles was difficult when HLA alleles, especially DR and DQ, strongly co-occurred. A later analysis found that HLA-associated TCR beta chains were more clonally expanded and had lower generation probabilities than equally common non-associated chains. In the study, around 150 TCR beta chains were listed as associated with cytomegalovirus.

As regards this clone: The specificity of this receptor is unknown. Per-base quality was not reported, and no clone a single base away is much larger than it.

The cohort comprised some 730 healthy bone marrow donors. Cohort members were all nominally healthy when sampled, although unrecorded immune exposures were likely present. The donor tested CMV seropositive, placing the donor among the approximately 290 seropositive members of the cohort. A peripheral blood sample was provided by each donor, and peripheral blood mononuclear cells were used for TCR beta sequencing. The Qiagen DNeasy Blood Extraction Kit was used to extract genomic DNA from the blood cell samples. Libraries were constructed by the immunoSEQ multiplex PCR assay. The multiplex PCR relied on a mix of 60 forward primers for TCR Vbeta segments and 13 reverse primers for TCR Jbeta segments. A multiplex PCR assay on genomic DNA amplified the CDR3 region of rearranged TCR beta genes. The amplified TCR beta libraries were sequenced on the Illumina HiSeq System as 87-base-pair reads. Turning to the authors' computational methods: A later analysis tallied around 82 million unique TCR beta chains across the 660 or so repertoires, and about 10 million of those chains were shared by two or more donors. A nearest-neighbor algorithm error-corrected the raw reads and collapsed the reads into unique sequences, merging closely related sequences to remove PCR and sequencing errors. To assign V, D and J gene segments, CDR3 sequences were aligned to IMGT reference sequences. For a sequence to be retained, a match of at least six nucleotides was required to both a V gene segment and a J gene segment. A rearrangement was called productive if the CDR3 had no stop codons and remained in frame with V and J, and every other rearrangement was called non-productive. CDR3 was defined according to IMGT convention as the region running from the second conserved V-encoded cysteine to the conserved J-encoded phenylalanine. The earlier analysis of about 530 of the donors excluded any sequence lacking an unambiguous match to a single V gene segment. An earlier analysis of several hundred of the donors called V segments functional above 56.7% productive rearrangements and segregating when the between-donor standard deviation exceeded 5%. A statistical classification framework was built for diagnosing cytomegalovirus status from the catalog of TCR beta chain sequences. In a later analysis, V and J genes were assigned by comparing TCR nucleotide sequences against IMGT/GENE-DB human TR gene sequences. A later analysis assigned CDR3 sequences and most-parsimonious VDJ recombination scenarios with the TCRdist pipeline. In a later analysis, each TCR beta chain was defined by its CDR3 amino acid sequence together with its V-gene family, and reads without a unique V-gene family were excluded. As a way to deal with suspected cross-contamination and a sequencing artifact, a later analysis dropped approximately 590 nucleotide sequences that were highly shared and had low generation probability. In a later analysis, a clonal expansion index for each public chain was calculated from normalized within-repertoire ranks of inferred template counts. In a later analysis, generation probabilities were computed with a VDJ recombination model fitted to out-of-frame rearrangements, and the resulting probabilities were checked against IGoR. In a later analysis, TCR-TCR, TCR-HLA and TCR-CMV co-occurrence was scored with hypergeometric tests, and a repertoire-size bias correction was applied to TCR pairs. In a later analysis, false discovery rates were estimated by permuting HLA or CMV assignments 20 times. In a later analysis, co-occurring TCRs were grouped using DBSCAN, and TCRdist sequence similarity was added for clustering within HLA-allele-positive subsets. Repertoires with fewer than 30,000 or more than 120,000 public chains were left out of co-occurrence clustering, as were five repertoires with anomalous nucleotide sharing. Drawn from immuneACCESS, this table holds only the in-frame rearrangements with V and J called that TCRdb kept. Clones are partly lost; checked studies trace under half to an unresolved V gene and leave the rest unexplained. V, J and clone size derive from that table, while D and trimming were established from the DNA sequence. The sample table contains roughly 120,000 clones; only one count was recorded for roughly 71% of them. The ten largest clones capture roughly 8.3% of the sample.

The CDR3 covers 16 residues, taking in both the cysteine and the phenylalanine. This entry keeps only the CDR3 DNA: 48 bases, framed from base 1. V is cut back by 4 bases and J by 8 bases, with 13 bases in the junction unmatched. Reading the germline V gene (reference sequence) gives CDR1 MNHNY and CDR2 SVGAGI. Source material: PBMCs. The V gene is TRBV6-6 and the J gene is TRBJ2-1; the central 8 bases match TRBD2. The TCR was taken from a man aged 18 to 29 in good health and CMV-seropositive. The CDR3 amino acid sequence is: CASSSGKAGAQDEQFF. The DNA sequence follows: TGTGCCAGCAGTTCGGGTAAAGCGGGGGCGCAGGATGAGCAGTTCTTC.